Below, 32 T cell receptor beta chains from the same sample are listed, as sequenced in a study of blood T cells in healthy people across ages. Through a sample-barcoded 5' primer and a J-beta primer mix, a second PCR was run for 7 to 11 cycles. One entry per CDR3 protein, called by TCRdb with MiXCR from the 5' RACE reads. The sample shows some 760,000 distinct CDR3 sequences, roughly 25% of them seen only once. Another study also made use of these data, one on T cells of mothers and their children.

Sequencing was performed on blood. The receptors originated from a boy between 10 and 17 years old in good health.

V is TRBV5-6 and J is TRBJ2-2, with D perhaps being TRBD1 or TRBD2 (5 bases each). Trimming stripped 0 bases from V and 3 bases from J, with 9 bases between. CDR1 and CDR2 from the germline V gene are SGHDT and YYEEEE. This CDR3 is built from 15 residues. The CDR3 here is CASSLAGTYTGELFF. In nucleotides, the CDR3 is TGTGCCAGCAGCTTGGCAGGGACCTACACCGGGGAGCTGTTTTTT.

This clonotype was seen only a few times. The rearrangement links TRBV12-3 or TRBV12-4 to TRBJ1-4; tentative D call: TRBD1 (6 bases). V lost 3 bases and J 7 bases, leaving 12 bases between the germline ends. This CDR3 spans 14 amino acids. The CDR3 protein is CASSLWGGGEKLFF. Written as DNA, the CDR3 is TGTGCCAGCAGTTTGTGGGGAGGGGGTGAAAAACTGTTTTTT.

The CDR3 loop is CASSSDWETQYF. CDR3 in DNA: TGTGCCAGCAGCTCGGACTGGGAGACCCAGTACTTC. This rearrangement joins TRBV28 to TRBJ2-5, with TRBD2 as a possible D gene (5 bases). The germline V gene encodes CDR1 MDHEN and CDR2 SYDVKM. The CDR3 loop spans 12 amino acids. Trimming cost V 6 bases and J 5 bases, with 10 bases left between them.

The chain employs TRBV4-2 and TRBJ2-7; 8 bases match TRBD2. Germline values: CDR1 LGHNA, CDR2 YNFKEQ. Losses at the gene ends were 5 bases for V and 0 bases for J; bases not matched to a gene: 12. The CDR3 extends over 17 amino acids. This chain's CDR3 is CASSFGASGGSSYEQYF. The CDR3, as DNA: TGTGCCAGCAGCTTTGGGGCCAGCGGGGGTTCCTCCTACGAGCAGTACTTC.

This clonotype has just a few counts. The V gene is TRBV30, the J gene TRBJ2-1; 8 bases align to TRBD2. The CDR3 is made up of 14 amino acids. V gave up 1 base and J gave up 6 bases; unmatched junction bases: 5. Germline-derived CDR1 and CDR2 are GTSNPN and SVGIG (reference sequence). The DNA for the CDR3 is TGTGCCTGGAGTGATTCGGGGGGGGTCAATGAGCAGTTCTTC. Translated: CAWSDSGGVNEQFF.

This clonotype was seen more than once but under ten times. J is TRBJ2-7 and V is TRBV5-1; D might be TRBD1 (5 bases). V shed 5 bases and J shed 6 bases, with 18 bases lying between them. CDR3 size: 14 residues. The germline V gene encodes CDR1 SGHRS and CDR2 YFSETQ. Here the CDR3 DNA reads TGCGCCAGCAGACAGGTCATTACGGATTTCGAGCAGTACTTC. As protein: CASRQVITDFEQYF.

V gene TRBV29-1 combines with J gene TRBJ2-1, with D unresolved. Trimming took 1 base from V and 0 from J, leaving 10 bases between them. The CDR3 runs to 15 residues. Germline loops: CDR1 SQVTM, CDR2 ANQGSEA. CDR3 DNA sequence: TGCAGCGTTGAAGGGCGGTCAAGCTCCTACAATGAGCAGTTCTTC. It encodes CSVEGRSSSYNEQFF.

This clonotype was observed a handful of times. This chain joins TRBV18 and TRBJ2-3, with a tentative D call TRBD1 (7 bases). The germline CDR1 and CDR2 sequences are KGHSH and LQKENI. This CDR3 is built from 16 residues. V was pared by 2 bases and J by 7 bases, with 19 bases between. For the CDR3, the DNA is TGTGCCAGCTCACCAATCCTCGGAGGGGGCGTGAATACGCAGTATTTT. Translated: CASSPILGGGVNTQYF.

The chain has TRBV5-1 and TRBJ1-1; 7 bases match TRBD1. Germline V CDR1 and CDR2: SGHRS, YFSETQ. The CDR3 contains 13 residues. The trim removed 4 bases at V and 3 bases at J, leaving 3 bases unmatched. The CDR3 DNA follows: TGCGCCAGCAGCACCGACAGGGACACTGAAGCTTTCTTT. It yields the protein CASSTDRDTEAFF.

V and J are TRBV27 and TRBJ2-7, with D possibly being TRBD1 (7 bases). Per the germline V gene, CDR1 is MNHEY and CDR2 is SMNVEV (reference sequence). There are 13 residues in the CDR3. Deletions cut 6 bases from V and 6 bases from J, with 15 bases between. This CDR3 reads CASRTRQGGEQYF. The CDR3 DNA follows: TGTGCCAGCAGGACCCGACAGGGAGGCGAGCAGTACTTC.

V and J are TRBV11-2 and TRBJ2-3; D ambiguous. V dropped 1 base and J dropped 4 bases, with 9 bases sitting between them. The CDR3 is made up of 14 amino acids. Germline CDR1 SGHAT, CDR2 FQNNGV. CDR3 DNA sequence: TGTGCCAGCAGCTTAGGCGTCAAACCAGATACGCAGTATTTT. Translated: CASSLGVKPDTQYF.

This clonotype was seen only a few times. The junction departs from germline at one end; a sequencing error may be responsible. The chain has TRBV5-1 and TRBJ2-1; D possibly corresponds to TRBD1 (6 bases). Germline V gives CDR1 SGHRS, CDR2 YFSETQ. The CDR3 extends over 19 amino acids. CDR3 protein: CASGFYPITTGLSYNEQFF. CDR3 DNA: TGCGCCAGCGGCTTCTACCCTATTACTACAGGGCTCTCCTACAATGAGCAGTTCTTC. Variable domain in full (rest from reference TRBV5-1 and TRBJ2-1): KAGVTQTPRYLIKTRGQQVTLSCSPISGHRSVSWYQQTPGQGLQFLFEYFSETQRNKGNFPGRFSGRQFSNSRSEMNVSTLELGDSALYLCASGFYPITTGLSYNEQFFGPGTRLTVL.

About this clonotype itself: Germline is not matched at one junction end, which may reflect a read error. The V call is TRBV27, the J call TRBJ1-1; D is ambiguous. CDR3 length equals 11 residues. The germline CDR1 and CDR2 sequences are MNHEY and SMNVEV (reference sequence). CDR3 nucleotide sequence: TGTGCCAGCAGTTCAGGACTGATCACAGCCTTT. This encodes CASSSGLITAF.

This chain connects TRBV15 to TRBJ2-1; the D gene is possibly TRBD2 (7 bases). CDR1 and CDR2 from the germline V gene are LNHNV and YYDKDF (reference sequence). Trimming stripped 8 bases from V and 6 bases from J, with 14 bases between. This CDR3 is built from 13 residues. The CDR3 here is CATGGAAVNEQFF. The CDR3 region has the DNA TGTGCCACCGGGGGGGCAGCGGTCAATGAGCAGTTCTTC.

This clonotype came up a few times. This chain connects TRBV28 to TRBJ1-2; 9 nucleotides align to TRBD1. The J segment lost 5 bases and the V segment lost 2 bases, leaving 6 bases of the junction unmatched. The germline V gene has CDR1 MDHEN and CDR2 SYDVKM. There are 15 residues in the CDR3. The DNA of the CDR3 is TGTGCCAGCAGTTTAACAGGGGGCGGTTTATATGGCTACACCTTC. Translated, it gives CASSLTGGGLYGYTF.

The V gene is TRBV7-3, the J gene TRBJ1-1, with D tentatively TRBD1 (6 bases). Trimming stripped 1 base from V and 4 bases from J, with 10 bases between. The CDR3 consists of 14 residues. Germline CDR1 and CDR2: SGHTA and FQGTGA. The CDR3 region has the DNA TGTGCCAGCAGCTTAAACAGGGCGGGCACTGAAGCTTTCTTT. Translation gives CASSLNRAGTEAFF.

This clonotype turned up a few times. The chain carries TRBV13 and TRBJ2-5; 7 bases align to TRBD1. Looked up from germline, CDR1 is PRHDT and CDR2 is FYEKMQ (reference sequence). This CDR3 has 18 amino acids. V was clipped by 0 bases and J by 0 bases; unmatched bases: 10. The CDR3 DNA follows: TGTGCCAGCAGCTTAGGCAACGGGACAGCCGTGTACCAAGAGACCCAGTACTTC. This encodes CASSLGNGTAVYQETQYF. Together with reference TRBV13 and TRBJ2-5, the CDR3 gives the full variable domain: AAGVIQSPRHLIKEKRETATLKCYPIPRHDTVYWYQQGPGQDPQFLISFYEKMQSDKGSIPDRFSAQQFSDYHSELNMSSLELGDSALYFCASSLGNGTAVYQETQYFGPGTRLLVL.

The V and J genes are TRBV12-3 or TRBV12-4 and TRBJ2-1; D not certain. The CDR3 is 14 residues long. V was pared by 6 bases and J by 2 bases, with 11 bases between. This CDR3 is CASRYQNTYNEQFF. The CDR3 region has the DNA TGTGCCAGCAGATATCAAAATACCTACAATGAGCAGTTCTTC.

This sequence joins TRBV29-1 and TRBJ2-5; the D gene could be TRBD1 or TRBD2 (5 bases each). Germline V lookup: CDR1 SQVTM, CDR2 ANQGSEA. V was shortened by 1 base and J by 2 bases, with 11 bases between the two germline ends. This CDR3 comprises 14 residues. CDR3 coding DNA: TGCAGCGTTGAAGCTGGGGACGGGCAAGAGACCCAGTACTTC. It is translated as CSVEAGDGQETQYF.

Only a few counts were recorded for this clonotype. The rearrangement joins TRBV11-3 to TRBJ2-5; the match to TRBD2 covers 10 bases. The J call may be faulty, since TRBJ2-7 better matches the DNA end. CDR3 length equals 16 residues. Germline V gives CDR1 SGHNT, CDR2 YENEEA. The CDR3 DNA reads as TGTGCCAGCAGCGGCCATAGGGGACTAGCGACCTACGAGCAGTACTTC. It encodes CASSGHRGLATYEQYF.

CDR3 DNA: TGTGCCAGCAGTGGGGGGACGGAGACCCAGTACTTC. This encodes CASSGGTETQYF. The chain employs TRBV6-6 and TRBJ2-5, with D possibly being TRBD2 (6 bases). The V and J ends lost 5 bases and 5 bases respectively, with 9 bases between them. The length of the CDR3 is 12 residues. Germline CDR1 reads MNHNY; CDR2 reads SVGAGI (reference sequence).

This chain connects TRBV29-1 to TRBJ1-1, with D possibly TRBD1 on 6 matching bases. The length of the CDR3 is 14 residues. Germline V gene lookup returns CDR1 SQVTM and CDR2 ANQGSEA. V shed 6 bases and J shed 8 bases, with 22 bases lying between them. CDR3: CSVGALDYLREAFF. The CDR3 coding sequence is TGCAGCGTGGGGGCTCTGGACTATCTGAGGGAAGCTTTCTTT.

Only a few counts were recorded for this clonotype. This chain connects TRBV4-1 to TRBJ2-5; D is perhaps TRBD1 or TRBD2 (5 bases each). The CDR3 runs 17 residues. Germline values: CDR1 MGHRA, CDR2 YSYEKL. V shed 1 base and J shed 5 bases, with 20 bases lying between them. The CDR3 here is CASSQGRARGGHETQYF. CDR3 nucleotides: TGCGCCAGCAGCCAAGGCAGGGCGAGGGGTGGCCACGAGACCCAGTACTTC.

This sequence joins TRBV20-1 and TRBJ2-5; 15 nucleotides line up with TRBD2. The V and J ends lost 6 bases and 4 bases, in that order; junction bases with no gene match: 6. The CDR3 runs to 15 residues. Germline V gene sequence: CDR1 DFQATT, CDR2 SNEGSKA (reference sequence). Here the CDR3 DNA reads TGCAGTGCACCCGGACTAGCGGGGGGGAGAGAGACCCAGTACTTC. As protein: CSAPGLAGGRETQYF.

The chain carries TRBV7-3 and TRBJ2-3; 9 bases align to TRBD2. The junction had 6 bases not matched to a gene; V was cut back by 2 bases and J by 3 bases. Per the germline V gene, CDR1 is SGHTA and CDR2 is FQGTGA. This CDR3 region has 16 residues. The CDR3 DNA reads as TGTGCCAGCAGCTTAGCTAGCGGGGACCGTACAGATACGCAGTATTTT. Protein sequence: CASSLASGDRTDTQYF.

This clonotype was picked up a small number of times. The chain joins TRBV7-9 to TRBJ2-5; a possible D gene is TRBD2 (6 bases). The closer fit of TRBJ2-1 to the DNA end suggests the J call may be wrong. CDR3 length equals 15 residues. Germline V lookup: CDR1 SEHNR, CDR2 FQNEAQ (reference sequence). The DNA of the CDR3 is TGTGCCAGCAGCTTGGTAGCGGCGACCTACAATGAGCAGTTCTTC. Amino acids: CASSLVAATYNEQFF.

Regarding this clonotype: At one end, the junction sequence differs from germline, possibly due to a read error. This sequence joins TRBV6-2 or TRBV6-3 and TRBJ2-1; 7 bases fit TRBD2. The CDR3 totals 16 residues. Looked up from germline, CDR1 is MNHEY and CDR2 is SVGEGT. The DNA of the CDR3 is TGTGCCAGCAGTAACTCGGCTAGCGGCCTCTACAATGAGCAGTTCTTC. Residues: CASSNSASGLYNEQFF.

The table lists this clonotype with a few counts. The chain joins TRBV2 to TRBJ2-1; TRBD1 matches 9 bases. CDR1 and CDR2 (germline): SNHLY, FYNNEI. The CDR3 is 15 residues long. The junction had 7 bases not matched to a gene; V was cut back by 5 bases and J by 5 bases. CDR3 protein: CASSPRDRDDNEQFF. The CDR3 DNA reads TGTGCCAGCAGTCCCCGGGACAGGGACGACAATGAGCAGTTCTTC.

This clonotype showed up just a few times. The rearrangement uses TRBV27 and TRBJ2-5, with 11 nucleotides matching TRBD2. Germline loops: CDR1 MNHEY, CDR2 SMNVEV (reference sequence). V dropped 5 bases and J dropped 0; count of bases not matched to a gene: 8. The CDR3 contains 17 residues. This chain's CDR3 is CASSPTSLAGDQETQYF. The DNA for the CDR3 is TGTGCCAGCAGTCCCACCTCACTAGCGGGGGACCAAGAGACCCAGTACTTC.

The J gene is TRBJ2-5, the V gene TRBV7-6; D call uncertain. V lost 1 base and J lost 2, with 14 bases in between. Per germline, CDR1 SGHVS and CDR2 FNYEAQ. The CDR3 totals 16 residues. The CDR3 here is CASSLVLGGAQETQYF. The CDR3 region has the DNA TGTGCCAGCAGCTTAGTTTTAGGCGGAGCACAAGAGACCCAGTACTTC.

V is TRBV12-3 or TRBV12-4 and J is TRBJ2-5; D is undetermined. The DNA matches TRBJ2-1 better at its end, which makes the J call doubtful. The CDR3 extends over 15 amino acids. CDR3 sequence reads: CASSLAATVYNEQFF. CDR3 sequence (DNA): TGTGCCAGCAGTTTAGCGGCAACTGTGTACAATGAGCAGTTCTTC.

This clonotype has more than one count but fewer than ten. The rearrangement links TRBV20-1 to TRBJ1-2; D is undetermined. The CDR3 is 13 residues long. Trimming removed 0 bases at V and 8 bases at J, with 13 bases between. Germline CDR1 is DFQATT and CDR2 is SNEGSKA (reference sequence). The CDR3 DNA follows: TGCAGTGCTAGAGATCCCATAAACTCGGGCTACACCTTC. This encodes CSARDPINSGYTF.